The next 25 T cell receptor beta chains were all read from a single sample in a study of cytomegalovirus exposure and HLA in healthy donors. PCR was performed using 60 Vbeta and 13 Jbeta primers. Method: immunoSEQ multiplex PCR; TCRdb's copy keeps in-frame clones and lacks some. The ten top clones account for 3.5% to 4%, within a sample of under 45,000 clones. The sample comprised PBMCs. These receptors came from a male donor in good health and CMV-seronegative.

This chain connects TRBV5-1 to TRBJ1-2; D unresolved. Germline V gene sequence: CDR1 SGHRS, CDR2 YFSETQ. With 4 bases removed from V and 8 bases from J, the gap between germline ends came to 12 bases. The CDR3 loop spans 12 amino acids. As DNA, the CDR3 is TGCGCCAGCAGCACCCGAGTCGAGGGCTACACCTTC. Amino acids: CASSTRVEGYTF.

Note on this clone: Within the sample, other DNA sequences also encode this same CDR3. V gene TRBV2 combines with J gene TRBJ1-1; D is perhaps TRBD1 (5 bases). Trimming took 7 bases from V and 11 from J, leaving 11 bases between them. In germline, CDR1 is SNHLY, CDR2 FYNNEI. This CDR3 contains 10 residues. The CDR3 loop reads CASIPRGAFF. CDR3 nucleotide sequence: TGTGCCAGCATTCCCCGGGGGGCTTTCTTT.

The chain links TRBV14 to TRBJ2-5; 7 nucleotides line up with TRBD1. The CDR3 sequence is 16 residues long. Trimming took 6 bases from V and 4 from J; bases not matched to a gene: 14. Germline assignment: CDR1 SGHDN and CDR2 FVKESK. CDR3 coding DNA: TGTGCCAGCAGTCCACGGACAGGTCTGGACTCAGAGACCCAGTACTTC. Encoded protein: CASSPRTGLDSETQYF.

The gene calls are TRBV5-1 and TRBJ2-1; 7 bases fit TRBD2. The germline CDR1 and CDR2 sequences are SGHRS and YFSETQ. V lost 5 bases, J lost 5 bases, and 13 bases stayed unmatched. This CDR3 is built from 16 residues. CDR3 bases: TGCGCCAGCAGAAAAATTTGGGAGGGTAAGGACAATGAGCAGTTCTTC. Translated, it gives CASRKIWEGKDNEQFF.

This chain joins TRBV19 and TRBJ1-5; weak D call: TRBD1 (5 bases). Germline CDR1 LNHDA, CDR2 SQIVND (reference sequence). Trimming took 1 base from V and 4 from J, leaving 8 bases between them. The CDR3 contains 14 residues. The DNA for the CDR3 is TGTGCCAGTAGTATAGGCCAGGGTAATCAGCCCCAGCATTTT. Protein sequence: CASSIGQGNQPQHF.

A remark on this clone: No DNA is shown, since the ends of the CDR3 on it are uncertain; the CDR3 is the one TCRdb lists. This chain connects TRBV30 to TRBJ1-1; the DNA was not compared with TRBD1, the D call given in the table. Germline CDR1 is GTSNPN and CDR2 is SVGIG (reference sequence). The CDR3 length equals 12 residues, ends included. The CDR3 sequence: CAWSVGTGAIFF.

The DNA for the CDR3 is TGTGCCAGTAGTAGAATCGGGATTTACAATCAGCCCCAGCATTTT. Translated, it gives CASSRIGIYNQPQHF. V gene TRBV19 combines with J gene TRBJ1-5, with D unclear. There are 15 residues in the CDR3. The germline V gene has CDR1 LNHDA and CDR2 SQIVND (reference sequence). The V end lost 4 bases, the J end lost 3 bases, and 13 bases lay between the germline ends.

The genes are TRBV6-5 and TRBJ1-5; the match to TRBD1 covers 7 bases. There are 15 residues in the CDR3. V lost 6 bases, J lost 1 base, and 6 bases stayed unmatched. CDR1 and CDR2 from the germline V gene are MNHEY and SVGAGI. This CDR3 reads CASRKQGRSNQPQHF. The CDR3 DNA is TGTGCCAGCAGGAAACAGGGGCGCAGCAATCAGCCCCAGCATTTT.

The V and J genes are TRBV6-1 and TRBJ2-3; D is ambiguous. This CDR3 is built from 11 residues. Germline V gene lookup returns CDR1 MNHNS and CDR2 SASEGT. Trimming cost V 5 bases and J 6 bases, with 6 bases left between them. This CDR3 reads CASSSRDTQYF. The CDR3 DNA sequence: TGTGCCAGCAGTTCGCGGGATACGCAGTATTTT.

The chain employs TRBV5-1 and TRBJ2-3; TRBD1 matches 7 bases. V lost 4 bases and J lost 4; bases outside the gene matches: 9. Per germline, CDR1 SGHRS and CDR2 YFSETQ. The CDR3 is made up of 15 amino acids. CDR3 DNA sequence: TGCGCCAGCAGCATACAGACAGGGCGAGCAGATACGCAGTATTTT. As protein: CASSIQTGRADTQYF. Together with reference TRBV5-1 and TRBJ2-3, the CDR3 gives the full variable domain: KAGVTQTPRYLIKTRGQQVTLSCSPISGHRSVSWYQQTPGQGLQFLFEYFSETQRNKGNFPGRFSGRQFSNSRSEMNVSTLELGDSALYLCASSIQTGRADTQYFGPGTRLTVL.

V and J are TRBV9 and TRBJ1-3; perhaps TRBD1 as D (6 bases). The CDR3 consists of 16 residues. The germline CDR1 and CDR2 sequences are SGDLS and YYNGEE. Trimming cost V 5 bases and J 0 bases, with 15 bases left between them. CDR3 sequence (DNA): TGTGCCAGCAGAGGGGGGGAAGGGAGCTCTGGAAACACCATATATTTT. Its protein is CASRGGEGSSGNTIYF. Looking up the rest from reference TRBV9 and TRBJ1-3 gives the full variable domain: DSGVTQTPKHLITATGQRVTLRCSPRSGDLSVYWYQQSLDQGLQFLIQYYNGEERAKGNILERFSAQQFPDLHSELNLSSLELGDSALYFCASRGGEGSSGNTIYFGEGSWLTVV.

The V gene is TRBV5-6, the J gene TRBJ2-7, with D maybe TRBD1 (6 bases). This CDR3 spans 13 amino acids. Germline V gene lookup returns CDR1 SGHDT and CDR2 YYEEEE. Trimming left V 5 bases short and J 4 bases short, with 13 bases between. The CDR3 spells CASSWGHLYEQYF. In DNA form, the CDR3 reads TGTGCCAGCAGTTGGGGACATTTATACGAGCAGTACTTC.

The chain links TRBV4-1 to TRBJ2-5; 9 positions match TRBD2. The CDR3 spans 16 residues. Germline V gives CDR1 MGHRA, CDR2 YSYEKL. V trimming: 3 bases; J trimming: 2 bases; junction bases outside the gene matches: 7. The CDR3 coding sequence is TGCGCCAGCAGCCATCCCGGGACTAGCAAGCAAGAGACCCAGTACTTC. This sequence encodes CASSHPGTSKQETQYF.

The V and J genes are TRBV13 and TRBJ1-1; 8 nucleotides align to TRBD1. Per the germline V gene, CDR1 is PRHDT and CDR2 is FYEKMQ (reference sequence). This CDR3 spans 14 amino acids. V gave up 0 bases and J gave up 3 bases; unmatched junction bases: 0. DNA for the CDR3: TGTGCCAGCAGCTTAGGGGACAGGGACACTGAAGCTTTCTTT. Its protein product is CASSLGDRDTEAFF. The full variable domain, in which reference TRBV13 and TRBJ1-1 provide the parts outside the CDR3, is AAGVIQSPRHLIKEKRETATLKCYPIPRHDTVYWYQQGPGQDPQFLISFYEKMQSDKGSIPDRFSAQQFSDYHSELNMSSLELGDSALYFCASSLGDRDTEAFFGQGTRLTVV.

V and J are TRBV15 and TRBJ2-2; D not certain. Per the germline V gene, CDR1 is LNHNV and CDR2 is YYDKDF (reference sequence). The V gene lost 5 bases and the J gene lost 4 bases, with 5 bases spanning the gap. The CDR3 loop spans 12 amino acids. The CDR3 DNA sequence: TGTGCCACCAGCCCTTTCACCGGGGAGCTGTTTTTT. Encoded protein: CATSPFTGELFF.

In DNA form, the CDR3 reads TGTGCCAACTCACTAGCGGGCACAGATACGCAGTATTTT. Translating gives CANSLAGTDTQYF. The rearrangement joins TRBV2 to TRBJ2-3, with TRBD2 matching 8 bases. V lost 10 bases, J lost 1 base, and 4 bases stayed unmatched. The germline CDR1 and CDR2 sequences are SNHLY and FYNNEI. The CDR3 is 13 amino acids.

The chain has TRBV7-9 and TRBJ2-5; 10 bases are shared with TRBD2. The germline V gene encodes CDR1 SEHNR and CDR2 FQNEAQ (reference sequence). V shed 3 bases, J shed 4 bases, and the junction held 8 bases outside the gene matches. The CDR3 covers 16 residues. CDR3 region: CASSFSTSGVGETQYF. CDR3 DNA sequence: TGTGCCAGCAGCTTTTCAACTAGCGGGGTCGGAGAGACCCAGTACTTC.

The chain carries TRBV20-1 and TRBJ1-2, with a tentative D call TRBD1 (6 bases). Germline V gene lookup returns CDR1 DFQATT and CDR2 SNEGSKA (reference sequence). CDR3 size: 10 residues. Trimming removed 5 bases from V and 8 bases from J, with 9 bases in between. The CDR3 here is CSARQEGYTF. The CDR3 nucleotides are TGCAGTGCTCGACAGGAGGGCTACACCTTC.

The CDR3 reads CASSLWRSSGNTIYF. CDR3 sequence (DNA): TGTGCCAGCAGCTTGTGGAGGAGCTCTGGAAACACCATATATTTT. The rearrangement uses TRBV5-4 and TRBJ1-3; D is ambiguous. This CDR3 is built from 15 residues. With 1 base removed from V and 0 bases from J, the gap between germline ends came to 8 bases. Per germline, CDR1 SGHNT and CDR2 YYREEE (reference sequence).

The chain links TRBV7-6 to TRBJ2-3, with D perhaps TRBD2 (6 bases). Germline V gene lookup returns CDR1 SGHVS and CDR2 FNYEAQ. V lost 5 bases to trimming and J lost 3 bases, with 12 bases between them. CDR3 length equals 14 residues. CDR3 in DNA: TGTGCCAGCAGCACCCTGGGAGGAACAGATACGCAGTATTTT. It codes for CASSTLGGTDTQYF.

This chain joins TRBV13 and TRBJ2-3; 12 nucleotides line up with TRBD2. Trimming at V came to 5 bases and at J to 7 bases, leaving 16 bases not matched to a gene. Germline V gene data show CDR1 as PRHDT and CDR2 as FYEKMQ (reference sequence). The CDR3 consists of 18 residues. The CDR3 coding sequence is TGTGCCAGCAGCCCCGTCGCGGGGCTAGCGGGGGGGCAAAATACGCAGTATTTT. Its protein product is CASSPVAGLAGGQNTQYF.

The V call is TRBV18, the J call TRBJ1-6; D gene unclear. Germline V gene lookup returns CDR1 KGHSH and CDR2 LQKENI. The CDR3 extends over 18 amino acids. The V and J ends lost 0 bases and 10 bases respectively, with 22 bases between them. The CDR3 is CASSPPKRRVGVRSPLHF. DNA for the CDR3: TGTGCCAGCTCACCACCGAAGCGGAGGGTTGGGGTGAGGTCACCCCTCCACTTT.

Here the CDR3 DNA reads TGTGCCAGTAGTATTAGCGGGCGGGACTATGGCTACACCTTC. It codes for CASSISGRDYGYTF. V usage is TRBV19 and J usage is TRBJ1-2, with D hard to call. The CDR3 extends over 14 amino acids. V was trimmed by 3 bases and J by 3 bases, leaving 11 bases between them. CDR1 is LNHDA, CDR2 SQIVND, per germline (reference sequence).

This rearrangement joins TRBV28 to TRBJ2-3; 8 bases align to TRBD2. The CDR3 extends over 15 amino acids. Trimming at V came to 5 bases and at J to 1 base, leaving 5 bases not matched to a gene. Germline-derived CDR1 and CDR2 are MDHEN and SYDVKM. The CDR3 DNA sequence: TGTGCCAGCAGTCGGGGGGGGGCGCGCACAGATACGCAGTATTTT. Translation gives CASSRGGARTDTQYF.

The CDR3 DNA sequence: TGTGCCAGCAGCGCGGATGAAAAACTGTTTTTT. Translating it yields CASSADEKLFF. V and J are TRBV27 and TRBJ1-4, with unresolved D. Trimming pared 6 bases from V and 6 bases from J, leaving 5 bases between. The CDR3 covers 11 residues. CDR1 and CDR2 (germline): MNHEY, SMNVEV (reference sequence).